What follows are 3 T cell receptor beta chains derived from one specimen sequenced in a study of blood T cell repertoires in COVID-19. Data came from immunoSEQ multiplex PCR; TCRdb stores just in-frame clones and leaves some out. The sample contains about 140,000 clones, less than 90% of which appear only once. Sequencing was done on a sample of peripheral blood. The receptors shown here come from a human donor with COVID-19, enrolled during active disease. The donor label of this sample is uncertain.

The CDR3 spells CASSVAGGPTDTQYF. In DNA form, the CDR3 reads TGTGCCAGCAGCGTAGCGGGGGGACCCACAGATACGCAGTATTTT. The V call is TRBV9, the J call TRBJ2-3; 7 bases are a match to TRBD2. Trimming removed 0 bases from V and 2 bases from J; junction bases left unmatched: 3. The CDR3 has 15 residues. Per the germline V gene, CDR1 is SGDLS and CDR2 is YYNGEE.

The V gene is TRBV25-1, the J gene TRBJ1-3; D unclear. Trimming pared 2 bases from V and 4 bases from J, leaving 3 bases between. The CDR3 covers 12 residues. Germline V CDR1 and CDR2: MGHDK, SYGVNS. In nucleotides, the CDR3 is TGTGCCAGCAGTGAACAAGGAAACACCATATATTTT. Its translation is CASSEQGNTIYF.

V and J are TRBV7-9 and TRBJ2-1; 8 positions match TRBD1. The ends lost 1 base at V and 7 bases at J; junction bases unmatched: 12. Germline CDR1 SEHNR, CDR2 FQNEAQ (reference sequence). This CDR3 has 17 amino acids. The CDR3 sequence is CASSLGRWQGAGNEQFF. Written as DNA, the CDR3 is TGTGCCAGCAGCTTAGGCCGGTGGCAGGGGGCCGGGAATGAGCAGTTCTTC.